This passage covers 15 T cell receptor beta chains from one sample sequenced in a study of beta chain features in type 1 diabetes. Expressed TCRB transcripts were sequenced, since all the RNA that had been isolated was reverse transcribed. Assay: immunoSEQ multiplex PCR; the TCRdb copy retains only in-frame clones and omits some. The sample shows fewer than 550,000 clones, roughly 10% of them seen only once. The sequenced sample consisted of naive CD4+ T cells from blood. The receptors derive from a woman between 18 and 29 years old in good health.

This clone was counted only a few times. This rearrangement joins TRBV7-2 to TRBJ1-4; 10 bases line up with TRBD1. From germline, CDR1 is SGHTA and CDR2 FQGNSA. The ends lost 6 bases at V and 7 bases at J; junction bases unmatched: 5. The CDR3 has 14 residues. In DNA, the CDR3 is TGTGCCAGCAGTTTGGGACAGGGGAGTGAAAAACTGTTTTTT. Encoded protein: CASSLGQGSEKLFF.

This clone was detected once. Here the CDR3 reads CAWRRYTDTQYF. DNA for the CDR3: TGTGCCTGGAGACGGTACACAGATACGCAGTATTTT. The V and J genes are TRBV30 and TRBJ2-3, with unresolved D. CDR1 is GTSNPN and CDR2 is SVGIG in the germline V gene (reference sequence). Trimming left V 3 bases short and J 2 bases short, with 6 bases between. CDR3 length: 12 residues.

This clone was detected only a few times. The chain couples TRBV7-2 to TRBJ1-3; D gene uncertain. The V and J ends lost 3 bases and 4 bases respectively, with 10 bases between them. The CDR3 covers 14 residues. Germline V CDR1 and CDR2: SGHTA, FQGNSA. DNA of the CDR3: TGTGCCAGCAGCTTTAAAGTGACGGGAAACACCATATATTTT. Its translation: CASSFKVTGNTIYF.

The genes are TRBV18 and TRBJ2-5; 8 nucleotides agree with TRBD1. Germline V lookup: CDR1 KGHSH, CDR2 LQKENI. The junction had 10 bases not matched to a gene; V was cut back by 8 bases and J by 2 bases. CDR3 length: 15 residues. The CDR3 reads CASTQRQGLQETQYF. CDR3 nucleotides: TGTGCCAGCACCCAAAGACAGGGGCTACAAGAGACCCAGTACTTC.

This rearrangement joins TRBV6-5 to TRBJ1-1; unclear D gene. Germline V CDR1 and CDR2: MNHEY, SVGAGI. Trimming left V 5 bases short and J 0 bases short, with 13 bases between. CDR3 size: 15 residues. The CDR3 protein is CASSPGRSMNTEAFF. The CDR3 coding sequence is TGTGCCAGCAGTCCTGGCAGAAGCATGAACACTGAAGCTTTCTTT.

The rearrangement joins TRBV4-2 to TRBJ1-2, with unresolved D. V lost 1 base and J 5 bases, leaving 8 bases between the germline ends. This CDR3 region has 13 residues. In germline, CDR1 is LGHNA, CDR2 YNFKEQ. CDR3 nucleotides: TGTGCCAGCAGCCAAGCGCACTTATATGGCTACACCTTC. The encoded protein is CASSQAHLYGYTF.

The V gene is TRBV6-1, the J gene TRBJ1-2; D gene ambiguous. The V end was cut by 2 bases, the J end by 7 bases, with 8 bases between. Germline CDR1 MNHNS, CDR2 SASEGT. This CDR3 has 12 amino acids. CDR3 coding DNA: TGTGCCAGCAGTGAATCCCTTTTTGGCTACACCTTC. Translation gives CASSESLFGYTF.

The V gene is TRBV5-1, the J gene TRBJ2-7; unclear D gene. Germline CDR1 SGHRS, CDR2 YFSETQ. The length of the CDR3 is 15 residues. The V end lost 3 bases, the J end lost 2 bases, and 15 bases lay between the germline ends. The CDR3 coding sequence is TGCGCCAGCAGCTCGAGAGGCCGGGTGACCTACGAGCAGTACTTC. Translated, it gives CASSSRGRVTYEQYF.

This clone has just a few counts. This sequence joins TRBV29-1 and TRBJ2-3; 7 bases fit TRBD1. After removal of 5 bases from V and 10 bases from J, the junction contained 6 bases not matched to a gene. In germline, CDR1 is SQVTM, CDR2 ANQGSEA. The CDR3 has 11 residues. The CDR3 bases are TGCAGCGTTCAACAGGGGATTCCGCAGTATTTT. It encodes CSVQQGIPQYF.

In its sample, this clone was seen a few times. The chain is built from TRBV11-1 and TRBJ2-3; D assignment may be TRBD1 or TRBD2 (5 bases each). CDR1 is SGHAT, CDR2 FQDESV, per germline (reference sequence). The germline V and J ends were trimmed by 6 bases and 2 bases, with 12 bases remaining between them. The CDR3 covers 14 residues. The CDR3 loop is CASRRDADTDTQYF. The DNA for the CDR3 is TGTGCCAGCAGACGGGACGCGGACACAGATACGCAGTATTTT. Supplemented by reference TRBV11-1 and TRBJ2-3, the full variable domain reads EAEVAQSPRYKITEKSQAVAFWCDPISGHATLYWYRQILGQGPELLVQFQDESVVDDSQLPKDRFSAERLKGVDSTLKIQPAELGDSAMYLCASRRDADTDTQYFGPGTRLTVL.

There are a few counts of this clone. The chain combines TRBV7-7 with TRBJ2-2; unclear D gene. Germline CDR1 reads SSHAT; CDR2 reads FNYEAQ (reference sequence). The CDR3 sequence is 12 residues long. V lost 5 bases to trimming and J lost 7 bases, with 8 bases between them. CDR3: CASSNKGGELFF. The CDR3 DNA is TGTGCCAGCAGCAACAAAGGCGGGGAGCTGTTTTTT.

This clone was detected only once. CDR3 loop: CASSPGRGSYNEQFF. For the CDR3, the DNA is TGTGCCAGCAGCCCAGGGCGGGGCTCCTACAATGAGCAGTTCTTC. The chain links TRBV6-5 to TRBJ2-1; possible D gene TRBD2, 6 bases. The germline V gene has CDR1 MNHEY and CDR2 SVGAGI. CDR3 size: 15 residues. V gave up 6 bases and J gave up 0 bases, with 12 bases separating them.

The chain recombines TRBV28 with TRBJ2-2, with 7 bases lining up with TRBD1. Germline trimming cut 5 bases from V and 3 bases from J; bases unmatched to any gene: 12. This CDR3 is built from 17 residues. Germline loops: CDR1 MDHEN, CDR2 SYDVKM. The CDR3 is CASSTLDRARDTGELFF. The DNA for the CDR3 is TGTGCCAGCAGTACCCTAGACAGGGCGCGGGACACCGGGGAGCTGTTTTTT.

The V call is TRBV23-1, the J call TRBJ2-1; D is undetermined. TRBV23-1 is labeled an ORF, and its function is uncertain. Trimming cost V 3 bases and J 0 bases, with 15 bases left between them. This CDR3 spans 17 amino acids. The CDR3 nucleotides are TGCGCCAGCAGTCATCACCTTGACCGTAGCTCCTACAATGAGCAGTTCTTC. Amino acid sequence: CASSHHLDRSSYNEQFF.

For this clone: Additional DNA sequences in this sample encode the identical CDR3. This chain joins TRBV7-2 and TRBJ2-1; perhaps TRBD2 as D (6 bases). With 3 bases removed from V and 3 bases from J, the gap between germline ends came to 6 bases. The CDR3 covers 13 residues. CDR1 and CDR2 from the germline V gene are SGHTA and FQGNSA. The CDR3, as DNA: TGTGCCAGCAGCTTGGGACTCTACAATGAGCAGTTCTTC. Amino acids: CASSLGLYNEQFF.